Listed below are T cell receptor beta chains from one sample, sequenced in a study of T cell changes during pregnancy in multiple sclerosis. Generated by immunoSEQ multiplex PCR, the TCRdb table keeps only in-frame clones and is missing some. The repertoire holds some 120,000 clones, with about 95% as singletons. The sequenced sample was peripheral blood, obtained after pregnancy. The receptors here all came from a female donor with multiple sclerosis, enrolled in a pregnancy study. The CDR3 runs from the conserved cysteine through the conserved F or W. A D gene is named only where the DNA matches it firmly. Part of the rows lack a size; the others show once, few, many or a class for expanded clones.

TRBJ2-6,-,TRBV6-1,-,CASNKSPSGANVLTF,TGTGCCAGCAACAAATCCCCGTCTGGGGCCAACGTCCTGACTTTC
TRBJ2-5,-,TRBV29-1,-,CSVEAGNRETQYF,TGCAGCGTTGAAGCCGGGAATAGGGAGACCCAGTACTTC
TRBJ2-3,-,TRBV5-4,-,CASSFVSTDTQYF,TGTGCCAGCAGCTTCGTTAGCACAGATACGCAGTATTTT
TRBJ1-1,-,TRBV28,TRBD1,CASSSYRGWTEAFF,TGTGCCAGCAGTTCGTACAGGGGTTGGACTGAAGCTTTCTTT
TRBJ1-2,-,TRBV19,-,CASSIGPGGYTF,TGTGCCAGTAGTATAGGGCCAGGCGGCTACACCTTC
TRBJ2-5,-,TRBV7-9,-,CASSRGQGGTQETQYF,TGTGCCAGTTCGCGGGGGCAGGGCGGTACCCAAGAGACCCAGTACTTC
TRBJ2-2,-,TRBV5-8,-,CASSSGQPNTGELFF,TGTGCCAGCAGCTCCGGACAGCCTAACACCGGGGAGCTGTTTTTT
TRBJ1-2,once,TRBV29-1,-,CSVRGTWGTGYTF,TGCAGCGTGCGGGGGACCTGGGGGACGGGCTACACCTTC
TRBJ2-1,-,TRBV5-1,-,CASSLLEARGEQFF,TGCGCCAGCAGCCTACTAGAGGCAAGGGGGGAGCAGTTCTTC
TRBJ2-3,-,TRBV18,TRBD2,CASSPILTSGFTDTQYF,TGTGCCAGCTCACCAATCCTGACTAGCGGGTTTACAGATACGCAGTATTTT
TRBJ2-2,once,TRBV2,-,CASRGTEAGELFF,TGTGCCAGCAGGGGGACTGAAGCCGGGGAGCTGTTTTTT
TRBJ2-1,-,TRBV6-5,TRBD2,CASSPTSAYNEQFF,TGTGCCAGCAGTCCTACTAGCGCTTACAATGAGCAGTTCTTC
TRBJ1-3,once,TRBV6-1,-,CASSVTQGTIGNTIYF,TGTGCCAGCAGTGTGACACAGGGAACAATAGGAAACACCATATATTTT